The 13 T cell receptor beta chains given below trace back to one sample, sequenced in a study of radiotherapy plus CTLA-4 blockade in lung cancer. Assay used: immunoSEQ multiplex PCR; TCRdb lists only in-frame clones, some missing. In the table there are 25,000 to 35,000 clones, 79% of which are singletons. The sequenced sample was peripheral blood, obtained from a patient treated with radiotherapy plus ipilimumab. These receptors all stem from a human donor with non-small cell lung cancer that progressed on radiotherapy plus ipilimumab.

The CDR3 coding sequence is TGCGCCAGCAGTTCTGGCTCTACCTCCTACAATGAGCAGTTCTTC. Translating it yields CASSSGSTSYNEQFF. The chain combines TRBV10-1 with TRBJ2-1, with unresolved D. The length of the CDR3 is 15 residues. Germline values: CDR1 WNHNN, CDR2 SYGVQD (reference sequence). Trimming took 5 bases from V and 0 from J, leaving 11 bases between them.

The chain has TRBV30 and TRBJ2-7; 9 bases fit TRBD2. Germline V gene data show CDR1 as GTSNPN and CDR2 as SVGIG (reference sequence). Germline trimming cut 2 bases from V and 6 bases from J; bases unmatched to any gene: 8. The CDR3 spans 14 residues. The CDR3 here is CAWSMTGTSSEQYF. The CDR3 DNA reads TGTGCCTGGAGTATGACCGGGACTAGCAGCGAGCAGTACTTC.

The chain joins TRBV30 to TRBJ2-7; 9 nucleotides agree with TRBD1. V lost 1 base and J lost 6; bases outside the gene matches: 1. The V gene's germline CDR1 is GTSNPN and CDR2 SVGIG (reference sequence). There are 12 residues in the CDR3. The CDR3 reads CAWSEQGAEQYF. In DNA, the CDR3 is TGTGCCTGGAGTGAACAGGGGGCCGAGCAGTACTTC. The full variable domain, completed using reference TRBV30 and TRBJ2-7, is SQTIHQWPATLVQPVGSPLSLECTVEGTSNPNLYWYRQAAGRGLQLLFYSVGIGQISSEVPQNLSASRPQDRQFILSSKKLLLSDSGFYLCAWSEQGAEQYFGPGTRLTVT.

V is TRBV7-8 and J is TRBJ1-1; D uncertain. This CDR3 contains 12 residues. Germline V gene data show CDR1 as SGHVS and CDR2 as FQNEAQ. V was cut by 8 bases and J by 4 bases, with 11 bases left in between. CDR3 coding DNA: TGTGCCAGCGGAAAAGTGGGCACTGAAGCTTTCTTT. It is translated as CASGKVGTEAFF. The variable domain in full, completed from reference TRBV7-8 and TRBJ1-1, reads GAGVSQSPRYKVAKRGQDVALRCDPISGHVSLFWYQQALGQGPEFLTYFQNEAQLDKSGLPSDRFFAERPEGSVSTLKIQRTQQEDSAVYLCASGKVGTEAFFGQGTRLTVV.

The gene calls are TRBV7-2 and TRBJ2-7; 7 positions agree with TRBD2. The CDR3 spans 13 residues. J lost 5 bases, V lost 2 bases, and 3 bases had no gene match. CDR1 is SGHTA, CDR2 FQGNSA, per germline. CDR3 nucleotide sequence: TGTGCCAGCAGCTTACGGGGAGGGGACGAGCAGTACTTC. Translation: CASSLRGGDEQYF.

CDR3 sequence (DNA): TGTGCCAGCAGCCACCTACCTCTTGGACCAGCCTACGAGCAGTACTTC. Translation gives CASSHLPLGPAYEQYF. V usage is TRBV5-8 and J usage is TRBJ2-7; D is unclear. V was trimmed by 4 bases and J by 2 bases, leaving 19 bases between them. This CDR3 contains 16 residues. Germline lookup yields CDR1 SGHTS and CDR2 YDEGEE.

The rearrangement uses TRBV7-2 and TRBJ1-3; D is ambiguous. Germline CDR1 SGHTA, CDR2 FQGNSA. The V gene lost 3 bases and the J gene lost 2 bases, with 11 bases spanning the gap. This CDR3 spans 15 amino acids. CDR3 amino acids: CASSLFMGTGNTIYF. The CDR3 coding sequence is TGTGCCAGCAGCTTGTTTATGGGGACTGGAAACACCATATATTTT.

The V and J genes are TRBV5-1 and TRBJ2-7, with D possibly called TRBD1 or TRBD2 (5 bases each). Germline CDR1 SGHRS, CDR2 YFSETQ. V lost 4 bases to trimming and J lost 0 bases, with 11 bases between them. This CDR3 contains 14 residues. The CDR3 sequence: CASSRDGTSYEQYF. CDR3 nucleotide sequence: TGCGCCAGCAGCCGGGACGGGACCTCCTACGAGCAGTACTTC.

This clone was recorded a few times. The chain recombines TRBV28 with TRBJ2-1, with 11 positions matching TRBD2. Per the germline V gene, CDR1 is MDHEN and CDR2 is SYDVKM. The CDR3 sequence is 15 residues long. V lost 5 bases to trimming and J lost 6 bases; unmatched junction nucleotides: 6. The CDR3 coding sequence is TGTGCCAGCAGTGCACTAGCGGGGGAAGGCAATGAGCAGTTCTTC. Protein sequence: CASSALAGEGNEQFF.

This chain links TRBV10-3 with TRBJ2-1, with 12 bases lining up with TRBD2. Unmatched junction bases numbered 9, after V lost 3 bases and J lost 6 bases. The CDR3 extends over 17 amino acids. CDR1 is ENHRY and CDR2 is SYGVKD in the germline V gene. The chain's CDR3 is CAISDLAGGLAGNEQFF. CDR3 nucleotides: TGTGCCATCAGTGATTTAGCGGGGGGACTAGCGGGCAATGAGCAGTTCTTC.

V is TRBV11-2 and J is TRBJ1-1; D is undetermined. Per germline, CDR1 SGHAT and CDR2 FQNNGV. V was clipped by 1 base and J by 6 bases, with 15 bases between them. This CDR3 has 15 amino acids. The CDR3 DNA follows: TGTGCCAGCAGCTTAGCTTCGGGTAGATTCTCTGAAGCTTTCTTT. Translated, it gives CASSLASGRFSEAFF. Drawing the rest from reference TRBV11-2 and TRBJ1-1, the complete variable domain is EAGVAQSPRYKIIEKRQSVAFWCNPISGHATLYWYQQILGQGPKLLIQFQNNGVVDDSQLPKDRFSAERLKGVDSTLKIQPAKLEDSAVYLCASSLASGRFSEAFFGQGTRLTVV.

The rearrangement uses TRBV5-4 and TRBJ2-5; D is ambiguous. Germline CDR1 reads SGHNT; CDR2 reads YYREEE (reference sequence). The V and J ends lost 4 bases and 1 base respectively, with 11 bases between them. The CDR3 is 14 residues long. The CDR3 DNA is TGTGCCAGCAGCCCTTCCTGGGGCCAAGAGACCCAGTACTTC. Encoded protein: CASSPSWGQETQYF.

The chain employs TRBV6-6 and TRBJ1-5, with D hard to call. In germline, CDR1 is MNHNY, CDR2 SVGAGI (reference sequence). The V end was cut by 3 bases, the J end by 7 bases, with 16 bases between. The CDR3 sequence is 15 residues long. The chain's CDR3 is CASSYSDLRGQPQHF. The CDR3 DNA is TGTGCCAGCAGTTATTCTGACCTCAGAGGGCAGCCCCAGCATTTT.